This note documents a single T cell receptor (beta chain) sequence. No antigen is known for it. Semi-nested PCR with Nested Universal Primer A followed constant-region reverse priming of full-length variable regions. TCRdb reprocessed the 5' RACE reads with MiXCR, giving one entry per CDR3 protein. The profile shows about 6,400 distinct CDR3 sequences, roughly three fifths of them singletons. Memory CD4+ cells were defined as CD4+CD45RO+CD25-. This CDR3 contains 13 residues. V was clipped by 3 bases and J by 3 bases, with 9 bases between them. CDR1 SGDLS and CDR2 YYNGEE come from the germline V gene. Notes on the study in general: The larger cohort examined one V-J beta rearrangement, not whole repertoires. Tumor Treg TCRs overlapped most with tumor naive CD4+ cells.

The chain is built from TRBV9 and TRBJ1-2; D is unclear. The source material was tumor-infiltrating memory CD4+ T cells sorted from the breast tumor. The subset was: memory CD4+ T cells, CD4+CD45RO+CD25-. This receptor was taken from a female donor with breast cancer. This CDR3 is CASSAKRDYGYTF. In DNA, the CDR3 is TGTGCCAGCAGCGCTAAAAGGGACTATGGCTACACCTTC.